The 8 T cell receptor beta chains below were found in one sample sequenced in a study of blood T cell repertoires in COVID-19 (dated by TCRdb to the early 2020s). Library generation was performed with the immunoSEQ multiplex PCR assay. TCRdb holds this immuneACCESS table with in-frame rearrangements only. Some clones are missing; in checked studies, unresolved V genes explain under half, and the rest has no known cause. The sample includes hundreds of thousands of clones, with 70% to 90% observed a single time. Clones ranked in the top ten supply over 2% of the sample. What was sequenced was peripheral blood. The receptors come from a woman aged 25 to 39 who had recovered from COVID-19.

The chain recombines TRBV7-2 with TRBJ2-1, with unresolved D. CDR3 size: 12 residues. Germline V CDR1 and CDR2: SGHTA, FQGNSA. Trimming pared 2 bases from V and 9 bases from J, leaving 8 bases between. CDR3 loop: CASSLRGGEQFF. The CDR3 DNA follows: TGTGCCAGCAGCTTAAGAGGCGGTGAGCAGTTCTTC.

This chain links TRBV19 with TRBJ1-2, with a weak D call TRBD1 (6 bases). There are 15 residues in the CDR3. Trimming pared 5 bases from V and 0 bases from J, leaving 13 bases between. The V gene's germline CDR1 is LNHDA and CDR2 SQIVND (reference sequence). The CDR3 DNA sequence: TGTGCCAGTAGTCGGTCAGGGGCAGCTAACTATGGCTACACCTTC. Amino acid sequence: CASSRSGAANYGYTF.

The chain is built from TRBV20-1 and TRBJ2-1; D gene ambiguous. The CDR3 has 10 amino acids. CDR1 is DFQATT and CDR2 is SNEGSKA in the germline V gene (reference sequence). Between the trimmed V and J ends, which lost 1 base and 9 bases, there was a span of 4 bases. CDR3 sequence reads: CSARGAEQFF. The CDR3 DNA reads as TGCAGTGCTAGAGGCGCTGAGCAGTTCTTC.

The CDR3 DNA is TGCGCCAGCAGTGAGGGGCAGGGTAAGACCTACGAGCAGTACTTC. It codes for CASSEGQGKTYEQYF. The gene calls are TRBV10-2 and TRBJ2-7; maybe TRBD1 (5 bases). This CDR3 has 15 residues. The V end was cut by 2 bases, the J end by 2 bases, with 13 bases between. Germline CDR1 and CDR2: WSHSY and SAAADI.

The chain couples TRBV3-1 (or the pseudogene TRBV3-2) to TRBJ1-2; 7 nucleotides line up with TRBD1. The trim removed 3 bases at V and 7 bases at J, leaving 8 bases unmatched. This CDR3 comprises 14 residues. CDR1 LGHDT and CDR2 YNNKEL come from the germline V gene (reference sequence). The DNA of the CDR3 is TGTGCCAGCAGCCAGATGAAGGGGGCGGGTGGCTACACCTTC. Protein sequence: CASSQMKGAGGYTF.

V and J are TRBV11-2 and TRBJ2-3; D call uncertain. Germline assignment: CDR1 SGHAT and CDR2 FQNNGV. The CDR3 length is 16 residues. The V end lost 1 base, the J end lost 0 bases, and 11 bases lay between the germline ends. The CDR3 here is CASSLGGSSSTDTQYF. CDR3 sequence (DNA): TGTGCCAGCAGCTTAGGAGGATCCTCTAGCACAGATACGCAGTATTTT.

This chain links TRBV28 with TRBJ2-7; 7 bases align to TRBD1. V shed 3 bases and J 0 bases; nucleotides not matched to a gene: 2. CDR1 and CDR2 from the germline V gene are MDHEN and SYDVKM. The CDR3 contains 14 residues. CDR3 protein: CASSFRGSSYEQYF. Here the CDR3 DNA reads TGTGCCAGCAGTTTCAGGGGGAGCTCCTACGAGCAGTACTTC.

The CDR3 sequence is CASSLIGLVNTEAFF. In DNA, the CDR3 is TGTGCCAGCAGCTTAATTGGTTTAGTGAACACTGAAGCTTTCTTT. The rearrangement links TRBV7-9 to TRBJ1-1; D is unclear. There are 15 residues in the CDR3. V was clipped by 2 bases and J by 0 bases, with 10 bases between them. Germline V gene data show CDR1 as SEHNR and CDR2 as FQNEAQ (reference sequence).